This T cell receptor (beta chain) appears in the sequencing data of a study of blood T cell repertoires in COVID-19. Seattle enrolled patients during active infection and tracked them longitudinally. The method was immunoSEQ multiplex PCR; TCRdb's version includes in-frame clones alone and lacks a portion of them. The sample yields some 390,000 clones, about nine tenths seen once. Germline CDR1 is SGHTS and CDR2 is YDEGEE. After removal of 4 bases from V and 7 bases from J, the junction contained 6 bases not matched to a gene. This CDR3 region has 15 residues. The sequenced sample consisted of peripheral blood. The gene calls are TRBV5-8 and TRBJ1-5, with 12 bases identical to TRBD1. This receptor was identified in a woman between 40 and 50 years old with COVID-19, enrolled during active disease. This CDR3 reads CASSGGQGARQPQHF. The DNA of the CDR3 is TGTGCCAGCAGCGGGGGACAGGGGGCGAGGCAGCCCCAGCATTTT.